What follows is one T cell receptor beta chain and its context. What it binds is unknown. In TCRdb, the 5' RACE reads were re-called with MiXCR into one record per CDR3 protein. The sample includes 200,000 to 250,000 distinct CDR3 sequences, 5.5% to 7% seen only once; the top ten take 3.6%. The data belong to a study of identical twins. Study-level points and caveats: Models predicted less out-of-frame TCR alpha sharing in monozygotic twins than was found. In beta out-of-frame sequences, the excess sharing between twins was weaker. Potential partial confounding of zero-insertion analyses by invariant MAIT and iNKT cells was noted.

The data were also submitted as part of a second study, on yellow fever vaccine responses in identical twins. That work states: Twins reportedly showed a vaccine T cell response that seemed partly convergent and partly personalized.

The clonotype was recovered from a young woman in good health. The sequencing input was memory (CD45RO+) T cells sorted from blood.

As DNA, the CDR3 is TGTGCCAGCAGCTTTACCGGGACAATTTATGGCTACACCTTC. Encoded protein: CASSFTGTIYGYTF. V usage is TRBV3-1 and J usage is TRBJ1-2, with D possibly matching TRBD1 (6 bases). Germline lookup yields CDR1 LGHDT and CDR2 YNNKEL (reference sequence). CDR3 length: 14 amino acids. V lost 5 bases, J lost 5 bases, and 15 bases lay in between. The full variable domain, in which reference TRBV3-1 and TRBJ1-2 provide the parts outside the CDR3, is DTAVSQTPKYLVTQMGNDKSIKCEQNLGHDTMYWYKQDSKKFLKIMFSYNNKELIINETVPNRFSPKSPDKAHLNLHINSLELGDSAVYFCASSFTGTIYGYTFGSGTRLTVV.